One sample yielded the 28 T cell receptor beta chains listed below, sequenced in a study of cytomegalovirus exposure and HLA in healthy donors. Primers included in the PCR were 60 Vbeta and 13 Jbeta primers. Produced via immunoSEQ multiplex PCR; TCRdb's table is partial and in-frame only. The table includes tens of thousands of clones, around 73% detected once. Sequencing was performed on PBMCs. The receptors stem from a man in his forties or fifties in good health and CMV-seronegative.

The V and J genes are TRBV6-6 and TRBJ2-1; the D is unclear. This CDR3 has 12 amino acids. Trimming removed 4 bases at V and 6 bases at J, with 7 bases between. Per the germline V gene, CDR1 is MNHNY and CDR2 is SVGAGI (reference sequence). The CDR3 spells CASSSLVNEQFF. CDR3 nucleotides: TGTGCCAGCAGTTCCTTAGTCAATGAGCAGTTCTTC.

This CDR3 is CASSQFFLGDSYNSPLHF. Here the CDR3 DNA reads TGCGCCAGCAGCCAATTCTTTCTAGGGGACTCCTATAATTCACCCCTCCACTTT. This sequence joins TRBV4-1 and TRBJ1-6; a possible D gene is TRBD1 (5 bases). The V end was cut by 2 bases, the J end by 0 bases, with 14 bases between. CDR3 length equals 18 residues. Germline V gene data show CDR1 as MGHRA and CDR2 as YSYEKL.

The chain joins TRBV19 to TRBJ2-2, with 9 bases matching TRBD2. V shed 7 bases and J 4 bases; nucleotides not matched to a gene: 7. Germline CDR1 reads LNHDA; CDR2 reads SQIVND (reference sequence). CDR3 size: 15 residues. CDR3 DNA sequence: TGTGCCAGTAACGTACTAGCGGGTTCCACCGGGGAGCTGTTTTTT. Amino acids: CASNVLAGSTGELFF.

This clone was found once. The rearrangement uses TRBV7-9 and TRBJ1-2; 7 bases align to TRBD1. The CDR3 is made up of 16 amino acids. The germline V gene has CDR1 SEHNR and CDR2 FQNEAQ (reference sequence). Trimming cost V 7 bases and J 0 bases; bases outside gene matches: 11. CDR3 DNA sequence: TGTGCCAGCAACCCCTGGACAGGTGCCTCTAACTATGGCTACACCTTC. Amino acid sequence: CASNPWTGASNYGYTF.

This clone turned up a few times. The chain uses TRBV5-4 and TRBJ1-3; D is uncertain. The germline CDR1 and CDR2 sequences are SGHNT and YYREEE (reference sequence). V gave up 2 bases and J gave up 8 bases, with 11 bases separating them. This CDR3 region has 13 residues. For the CDR3, the DNA is TGTGCCAGCAGCTTCGGGATCTCGGACACCATATATTTT. Translating gives CASSFGISDTIYF.

The chain carries TRBV6-5 and TRBJ2-5; 14 bases align to TRBD2. Unmatched junction bases numbered 1, after V lost 5 bases and J lost 2 bases. In germline, CDR1 is MNHEY, CDR2 SVGAGI. CDR3 length: 15 residues. CDR3 sequence: CASSGLAGGQETQYF. The DNA of the CDR3 is TGTGCCAGCAGTGGACTAGCGGGGGGACAAGAGACCCAGTACTTC.

This clone has more than one count but fewer than ten. V and J are TRBV5-8 and TRBJ2-3; TRBD2 aligns across 8 bases. Per germline, CDR1 SGHTS and CDR2 YDEGEE. The CDR3 is made up of 16 amino acids. V lost 2 bases to trimming and J lost 4 bases; unmatched junction nucleotides: 9. The CDR3 is CASSLWRGVYSDTQYF. For the CDR3, the DNA is TGTGCCAGCAGCTTATGGCGGGGGGTCTATTCAGATACGCAGTATTTT.

The chain joins TRBV27 to TRBJ2-7, with D possibly TRBD2 on 5 matching bases. The CDR3 has 14 residues. CDR1 is MNHEY, CDR2 SMNVEV, per germline (reference sequence). The ends were cut back, 0 bases at V and 4 bases at J, with 10 bases in the middle. The CDR3 region has the DNA TGTGCCAGCAGTTTATCGAGTCCGGGATACGAGCAGTACTTC. Protein product: CASSLSSPGYEQYF.

This chain links TRBV30 with TRBJ2-5, with D possibly being TRBD1 (6 bases). The DNA end is more similar to TRBJ2-7, so the J call may be wrong. This CDR3 has 11 amino acids. Germline-derived CDR1 and CDR2 are GTSNPN and SVGIG (reference sequence). The CDR3 nucleotides read TGTGCCTGGGGACAGTTCTACGAGCAGTACTTC. Translating it yields CAWGQFYEQYF.

The chain combines TRBV19 with TRBJ2-1, with unresolved D. V was shortened by 6 bases and J by 0 bases, with 12 bases between the two germline ends. Germline assignment: CDR1 LNHDA and CDR2 SQIVND (reference sequence). CDR3 length: 15 amino acids. The CDR3 DNA sequence: TGTGCCAGTAGCCTCCTCCCAGTCTCCTACAATGAGCAGTTCTTC. This codes for CASSLLPVSYNEQFF.

The chain carries TRBV18 and TRBJ2-1; 8 bases are a match to TRBD2. The germline gives CDR1 KGHSH, CDR2 LQKENI. V shed 1 base and J 3 bases; nucleotides not matched to a gene: 5. The length of the CDR3 is 16 residues. CDR3 loop: CASSPRPAGDYNEQFF. The CDR3 nucleotides are TGTGCCAGCTCACCACGGCCAGCGGGGGACTACAATGAGCAGTTCTTC.

With regard to this clone: A read error may account for a junction end that differs from germline. This rearrangement joins TRBV7-9 to TRBJ2-7; D is unclear. The CDR3 extends over 11 amino acids. Germline CDR1 and CDR2: SEHNR and FQNEAQ (reference sequence). CDR3 amino acids: CSSSPHYEQYF. CDR3 bases: TGTTCCAGCAGCCCACATTACGAGCAGTACTTC.

This clone was seen a handful of times. This chain links TRBV7-9 with TRBJ2-3; 10 positions match TRBD2. J gave up 2 bases and V 11 bases, and 16 bases lay outside the gene matches. The CDR3 runs to 17 residues. CDR1 and CDR2 from the germline V gene are SEHNR and FQNEAQ (reference sequence). CDR3 protein: CADPLPQRGGPTDTQYF. Here the CDR3 DNA reads TGTGCCGACCCCTTACCTCAGCGGGGGGGCCCCACAGATACGCAGTATTTT.

The chain employs TRBV7-9 and TRBJ1-4, with 9 bases matching TRBD1. V gave up 4 bases and J gave up 8 bases; unmatched junction bases: 5. CDR3 length: 14 amino acids. Looked up from germline, CDR1 is SEHNR and CDR2 is FQNEAQ (reference sequence). CDR3 protein: CASSSGQGGEKLFF. The DNA of the CDR3 is TGTGCCAGCAGCTCGGGACAGGGAGGAGAAAAACTGTTTTTT.

The chain has TRBV6-6 and TRBJ1-5; no clear D. The CDR3 consists of 14 residues. V shed 6 bases and J shed 5 bases, with 14 bases lying between them. Germline CDR1 is MNHNY and CDR2 is SVGAGI (reference sequence). CDR3 DNA sequence: TGTGCCAGCAGACCCCCCAGGTTTTATCAGCCCCAGCATTTT. Its protein is CASRPPRFYQPQHF.

The chain joins TRBV7-3 to TRBJ2-6, with TRBD1 as a possible D gene (6 bases). The CDR3 spans 15 residues. Germline CDR1 reads SGHTA; CDR2 reads FQGTGA. V was shortened by 4 bases and J by 12 bases, with 19 bases between the two germline ends. The CDR3 protein is CASSSEPVTGTVLTF. The CDR3 bases are TGTGCCAGCAGCTCCGAACCTGTGACAGGTACCGTCCTGACTTTC.

The genes are TRBV9 and TRBJ2-5, with D possibly TRBD2 on 5 matching bases. V lost 0 bases, J lost 5 bases, and 23 bases lay in between. Per the germline V gene, CDR1 is SGDLS and CDR2 is YYNGEE. There are 18 residues in the CDR3. The DNA for the CDR3 is TGTGCCAGCAGCGTAGGCGTTAGCGCCCTCCTCTCTCGGGAGACCCAGTACTTC. Its protein product is CASSVGVSALLSRETQYF.

The chain employs TRBV18 and TRBJ1-6; D ambiguous. The CDR3 covers 16 residues. V was shortened by 1 base and J by 2 bases, with 9 bases between the two germline ends. The germline CDR1 and CDR2 sequences are KGHSH and LQKENI. CDR3 sequence: CASSPQGATYNSPLHF. In nucleotides, the CDR3 is TGTGCCAGCTCACCACAGGGAGCAACCTATAATTCACCCCTCCACTTT.

The genes are TRBV30 and TRBJ1-2, with D hard to call. This CDR3 contains 12 residues. The germline CDR1 and CDR2 sequences are GTSNPN and SVGIG (reference sequence). V was pared by 4 bases and J by 8 bases, with 14 bases between. The CDR3 reads CAWTAGIRGYTF. CDR3 nucleotide sequence: TGTGCCTGGACGGCGGGAATTAGGGGCTACACCTTC.

This clone appeared a few times. The chain is built from TRBV5-6 and TRBJ1-2; no clear D. This CDR3 is 13 amino acids long. CDR1 and CDR2 from the germline V gene are SGHDT and YYEEEE. Trimming shortened V by 4 bases and J by 4 bases, and 11 bases separated the two germline ends. This chain's CDR3 is CASSQAMIYGYTF. DNA of the CDR3: TGTGCCAGCAGCCAGGCCATGATCTATGGCTACACCTTC.

This sequence joins TRBV5-1 and TRBJ2-6; 7 positions match TRBD2. J lost 0 bases, V lost 4 bases, and 10 bases had no gene match. Germline loops: CDR1 SGHRS, CDR2 YFSETQ. This CDR3 comprises 18 residues. The CDR3 sequence is CASSLLPRGISGANVLTF. The CDR3 nucleotides read TGCGCCAGCAGCCTCCTGCCGCGGGGGATCTCTGGGGCCAACGTCCTGACTTTC.

This clone was recorded once. The chain is built from TRBV6-5 and TRBJ2-1; 13 bases align to TRBD2. V shed 6 bases and J 7 bases; nucleotides not matched to a gene: 6. CDR3 length: 15 amino acids. Germline V CDR1 and CDR2: MNHEY, SVGAGI. The CDR3 spells CASRTSGGTGNEQFF. CDR3 sequence (DNA): TGTGCCAGCAGGACTAGCGGGGGGACAGGGAATGAGCAGTTCTTC.

The chain links TRBV7-3 to TRBJ2-1, with 9 bases identical to TRBD2. Trimming cost V 6 bases and J 5 bases; bases outside gene matches: 11. The CDR3 length is 16 residues. CDR1 and CDR2 (germline): SGHTA, FQGTGA. The CDR3 loop reads CASSPSSGGVDNEQFF. The CDR3, as DNA: TGTGCCAGCAGTCCAAGTAGCGGGGGCGTCGACAATGAGCAGTTCTTC. Combining the CDR3 with reference TRBV7-3 and TRBJ2-1 gives the whole variable domain GAGVSQTPSNKVTEKGKYVELRCDPISGHTALYWYRQSLGQGPEFLIYFQGTGAADDSGLPNDRFFAVRPEGSVSTLKIQRTERGDSAVYLCASSPSSGGVDNEQFFGPGTRLTVL.

A few counts support this clone. The J gene is TRBJ1-6, the V gene TRBV28; 7 nucleotides line up with TRBD1. Germline CDR1 is MDHEN and CDR2 is SYDVKM. J was trimmed by 7 bases and V by 7 bases; bases with no gene match: 16. This CDR3 comprises 17 residues. The CDR3 protein is CASTTPVTGWENSPLHF. As DNA, the CDR3 is TGTGCCAGCACCACCCCCGTGACAGGGTGGGAGAATTCACCCCTCCACTTT.

The chain combines TRBV5-4 with TRBJ1-5; 8 bases line up with TRBD1. Per the germline V gene, CDR1 is SGHNT and CDR2 is YYREEE (reference sequence). This CDR3 has 15 amino acids. J gave up 4 bases and V 4 bases, and 7 bases lay outside the gene matches. In nucleotides, the CDR3 is TGTGCCAGCAGCCTAGGACAGGGAGGGAATCAGCCCCAGCATTTT. It encodes CASSLGQGGNQPQHF.

The V call is TRBV7-2, the J call TRBJ2-3; 10 nucleotides align to TRBD2. V was pared by 5 bases and J by 1 base, with 3 bases of the junction left unmatched. The CDR3 loop spans 15 amino acids. Germline V gene data show CDR1 as SGHTA and CDR2 as FQGNSA. This CDR3 is CASSGSGGRTDTQYF. CDR3 bases: TGTGCCAGCAGCGGTAGCGGGGGGCGCACAGATACGCAGTATTTT. Supplemented by reference TRBV7-2 and TRBJ2-3, the full variable domain reads GAGVSQSPSNKVTEKGKDVELRCDPISGHTALYWYRQSLGQGLEFLIYFQGNSAPDKSGLPSDRFSAERTGGSVSTLTIQRTQQEDSAVYLCASSGSGGRTDTQYFGPGTRLTVL.

The chain recombines TRBV5-4 with TRBJ2-2, with 10 positions matching TRBD2. The CDR3 contains 15 residues. V shed 3 bases and J 3 bases; nucleotides not matched to a gene: 2. CDR1 is SGHNT and CDR2 is YYREEE in the germline V gene (reference sequence). Here the CDR3 DNA reads TGTGCCAGCAGCTCTGGACTAGCGGACACCGGGGAGCTGTTTTTT. This codes for CASSSGLADTGELFF.

V gene TRBV11-2 combines with J gene TRBJ2-5, with D perhaps matching TRBD2 (6 bases). Germline CDR1 SGHAT, CDR2 FQNNGV. The CDR3 has 13 amino acids. Trimming stripped 3 bases from V and 3 bases from J, with 8 bases between. The CDR3 DNA sequence: TGTGCCAGCAGCTTTACGGGGGAAGAGACCCAGTACTTC. Its translation is CASSFTGEETQYF.